This note documents a single TCR beta chain sequence. Antigen specificity is unknown. Germline V CDR1 and CDR2: SGHAT, FQNNGV. The length of the CDR3 is 15 residues. The trim removed 6 bases at V and 7 bases at J, leaving 11 bases unmatched. These data belong to a study of shared clonotypes between healthy human individuals. Study observations and caveats: Clonotypes not shared had lower generation probabilities than those common to all four donors.

CD45RO-negative CD8 cells positively selected for CCR7 made up the naive population, which excluded terminally differentiated effector memory CD45RA+ cells. In the authors' methods: ImmunoSEQ sequences covered only the junction and lacked quality scores; filtering therefore differed. Clones were read by immunoSEQ multiplex PCR, and TCRdb kept only the in-frame ones, dropping some. The D gene and trimming were derived from the DNA, and the V and J assignments and clone size from that table. The sample contains some 2,100,000 clones, about 92% of which appear only once. The sequenced sample consisted of naive CD8+ T cells from PBMCs. The clonotype was recovered from a young man in good health. Some clones in this sample may be carry-over from other donors' samples. The chain joins TRBV11-2 to TRBJ1-5; 8 nucleotides match TRBD1. CDR3 in amino acids: CASRFPRQGWQPQHF. Here the CDR3 DNA reads TGTGCCAGCAGGTTCCCTCGACAGGGGTGGCAGCCCCAGCATTTT.